This T cell receptor beta chain was recorded in a study of T cells in Graves' hyperthyroidism and ophthalmopathy. Stable Graves' hyperthyroidism meant no ophthalmopathy progression within 18 months. The sample holds a few counts of this clonotype. Antigen specificity is unknown. From RNA transcripts, TCR beta CDR3 regions were amplified. HTBI primers were employed in a first-round RT-PCR of the TCR CDR3. One entry per CDR3 protein, called by TCRdb with MiXCR from the multiplex PCR reads. Of around 300,000 distinct CDR3 sequences in the sample, roughly an eighth were seen once. The CDR3 runs to 13 residues. Germline trimming cut 8 bases from V and 4 bases from J; bases unmatched to any gene: 4. The germline gives CDR1 MNHNS, CDR2 SASEGT. Study conclusions and caveats: Ophthalmopathy got predicted by the model a median about 6.5 months before its onset. A model of 13 V-J pairs discriminated ophthalmopathy from stable hyperthyroidism.

The receptor was derived from a middle-aged woman with Graves' hyperthyroidism. The V gene is TRBV6-1, the J gene TRBJ1-4; 7 bases are shared with TRBD1. The specimen sequenced was blood. The CDR3 here is CASEGQINEKLFF. CDR3 bases: TGTGCCAGCGAGGGACAGATTAATGAAAAACTGTTTTTT.